The 32 T cell receptor beta chains listed next were all sequenced from one sample in a study of T cells after yellow fever vaccination. TCRdb redid the calling of the 5' RACE reads with MiXCR, one entry per CDR3 protein. The repertoire includes about 300,000 distinct CDR3 sequences, 7.5% to 9% of them detected once, and 3% to 3.5% sits in the top ten. Here the sequenced sample was CD4+ T cells sorted from PBMCs, taken 5 days after the yellow fever booster vaccination. Receptor source: a young man who received the YFV17D yellow fever vaccine.

This clonotype has more than one count but fewer than ten. The chain carries TRBV5-4 and TRBJ2-5, with 7 bases fitting TRBD2. This CDR3 region has 14 residues. The germline gives CDR1 SGHNT, CDR2 YYREEE (reference sequence). V lost 1 base, J lost 4 bases, and 4 bases stayed unmatched. CDR3 bases: TGTGCCAGCAGCTTGAGGACTAGAGGAGAGACCCAGTACTTC. Encoded protein: CASSLRTRGETQYF.

This clonotype has a handful of counts. The V and J genes are TRBV5-1 and TRBJ2-1; tentative D call: TRBD1 (6 bases). Trimming removed 4 bases at V and 4 bases at J, with 15 bases between. The CDR3 extends over 15 amino acids. Germline V gives CDR1 SGHRS, CDR2 YFSETQ. Written as DNA, the CDR3 is TGCGCCAGCAGCCTCCTCGGACAGATTTACAATGAGCAGTTCTTC. Residues: CASSLLGQIYNEQFF.

This clonotype was seen more than once but under ten times. The genes are TRBV10-1 and TRBJ1-1, with 7 bases lining up with TRBD1. The CDR3 is 15 residues long. Unmatched junction bases numbered 4, after V lost 0 bases and J lost 3 bases. CDR1 and CDR2 from the germline V gene are WNHNN and SYGVQD (reference sequence). CDR3 nucleotide sequence: TGCGCCAGCAGTGAGTCTGGGACAGCCTACACTGAAGCTTTCTTT. Translating gives CASSESGTAYTEAFF.

This chain joins TRBV11-3 and TRBJ2-3, with D maybe TRBD2 (6 bases). Germline CDR1 reads SGHNT; CDR2 reads YENEEA. The CDR3 totals 13 residues. The ends were cut back, 8 bases at V and 1 base at J, with 10 bases in the middle. CDR3 amino acids: CASSERGTDTQYF. Written as DNA, the CDR3 is TGTGCCAGCTCCGAGCGGGGCACAGATACGCAGTATTTT.

This clonotype was seen ten or more times. The chain employs TRBV5-1 and TRBJ1-2, with D tentatively TRBD1 (5 bases). This CDR3 contains 14 residues. Trimming left V 4 bases short and J 4 bases short, with 14 bases between. The germline V gene encodes CDR1 SGHRS and CDR2 YFSETQ. Here the CDR3 reads CASSVGPNLYGYTF. The CDR3, as DNA: TGCGCCAGCAGCGTGGGGCCCAACCTCTATGGCTACACCTTC.

This clonotype was seen repeatedly, ten times or more. The chain employs TRBV5-1 and TRBJ2-5; tentatively, D is TRBD1 (5 bases). The CDR3 sequence is 15 residues long. The germline V gene has CDR1 SGHRS and CDR2 YFSETQ. Trimming took 0 bases from V and 4 from J, leaving 13 bases between them. CDR3 loop: CASSLGGSGGETQYF. The CDR3 DNA is TGCGCCAGCAGCTTGGGGGGCTCTGGTGGAGAGACCCAGTACTTC.

The rearrangement joins TRBV23-1 to TRBJ2-7; D unresolved. TRBV23-1 is flagged as an ORF with uncertain function. The V end lost 2 bases, the J end lost 0 bases, and 11 bases lay between the germline ends. This CDR3 is 15 amino acids long. The CDR3 DNA sequence: TGCGCCAGCAGTCAAGTTCGAATGACCTCCTACGAGCAGTACTTC. Translated: CASSQVRMTSYEQYF.

This clonotype was detected a few times. The J gene is TRBJ1-1, the V gene TRBV5-1; TRBD1 matches 7 bases. The germline V gene has CDR1 SGHRS and CDR2 YFSETQ. Trimming took 3 bases from V and 1 from J; bases not matched to a gene: 9. This CDR3 has 16 amino acids. DNA for the CDR3: TGCGCCAGCAGCTCCGAGCCTTACAGGGGGAACACTGAAGCTTTCTTT. This codes for CASSSEPYRGNTEAFF. Full variable domain (missing parts from reference TRBV5-1 and TRBJ1-1): KAGVTQTPRYLIKTRGQQVTLSCSPISGHRSVSWYQQTPGQGLQFLFEYFSETQRNKGNFPGRFSGRQFSNSRSEMNVSTLELGDSALYLCASSSEPYRGNTEAFFGQGTRLTVV.

This clonotype was seen a handful of times. The chain couples TRBV13 to TRBJ1-2, with D hard to call. The CDR3 has 14 residues. The V gene lost 2 bases and the J gene lost 4 bases, with 11 bases spanning the gap. Germline lookup yields CDR1 PRHDT and CDR2 FYEKMQ (reference sequence). The chain's CDR3 is CASSLYTVGYGYTF. CDR3 nucleotide sequence: TGTGCCAGCAGCTTATATACGGTTGGCTATGGCTACACCTTC.

This clonotype was seen ten or more times. The V gene is TRBV7-2, the J gene TRBJ1-5; D gene ambiguous. The CDR3 length is 13 residues. CDR1 SGHTA and CDR2 FQGNSA come from the germline V gene. V lost 3 bases, J lost 5 bases, and 8 bases lay in between. The CDR3 nucleotides are TGTGCCAGCAGCTTGGAGGGAGATCAGCCCCAGCATTTT. Amino acid sequence: CASSLEGDQPQHF.

This clonotype was picked up a small number of times. V gene TRBV5-5 combines with J gene TRBJ2-6; no reliable D call. There are 17 residues in the CDR3. Germline V gene data show CDR1 as SGHKS and CDR2 as YYEKEE (reference sequence). The V end was cut by 5 bases, the J end by 0 bases, with 15 bases between. CDR3 loop: CASSISSRNSGANVLTF. In nucleotides, the CDR3 is TGTGCCAGCAGTATTAGCAGCCGCAACTCTGGGGCCAACGTCCTGACTTTC.

This clonotype was counted between two and nine times. The genes are TRBV7-8 and TRBJ2-1, with TRBD2 matching 9 bases. The CDR3 spans 16 residues. Per the germline V gene, CDR1 is SGHVS and CDR2 is FQNEAQ. Unmatched junction bases numbered 6, after V lost 6 bases and J lost 0 bases. The CDR3 spells CASSYLAGYSYNEQFF. The CDR3, as DNA: TGTGCCAGCAGTTACCTAGCGGGGTACTCCTACAATGAGCAGTTCTTC. The full variable domain, its missing parts supplied by reference TRBV7-8 and TRBJ2-1, is GAGVSQSPRYKVAKRGQDVALRCDPISGHVSLFWYQQALGQGPEFLTYFQNEAQLDKSGLPSDRFFAERPEGSVSTLKIQRTQQEDSAVYLCASSYLAGYSYNEQFFGPGTRLTVL.

DNA for the CDR3: TGCAGTGCTAGCCTCTTAGCGGGGGAATACGAGCAGTACGTC. Its translation is CSASLLAGEYEQYV. The chain is built from TRBV20-1 and TRBJ2-7, with 9 bases matching TRBD2. This CDR3 spans 14 amino acids. Germline V gives CDR1 DFQATT, CDR2 SNEGSKA (reference sequence). The ends lost 3 bases at V and 4 bases at J; junction bases unmatched: 7.

This clonotype has a handful of counts. This chain uses TRBV5-1 with TRBJ2-1; TRBD2 matches at 9 bases. The CDR3 sequence is 16 residues long. From germline, CDR1 is SGHRS and CDR2 YFSETQ. Unmatched junction bases numbered 7, after V lost 6 bases and J lost 0 bases. The CDR3 protein is CASTAGGRNSYNEQFF. The CDR3 coding sequence is TGCGCCAGCACAGCGGGGGGTCGCAACTCCTACAATGAGCAGTTCTTC.

This clonotype showed up many times. V and J are TRBV6-5 and TRBJ2-3; D uncertain. Germline V CDR1 and CDR2: MNHEY, SVGAGI. The germline V and J ends were trimmed by 0 bases and 0 bases, with 4 bases remaining between them. This CDR3 spans 14 amino acids. CDR3 bases: TGTGCCAGCAGTTACTCGGCTAGCACAGATACGCAGTATTTT. This codes for CASSYSASTDTQYF.

The genes are TRBV4-2 and TRBJ2-3, with TRBD1 matching over 8 bases. The CDR3 runs to 17 residues. The junction had 11 bases not matched to a gene; V was cut back by 0 bases and J by 6 bases. Germline CDR1 LGHNA, CDR2 YNFKEQ. CDR3 nucleotides: TGTGCCAGCAGCCAAGAAGGGTGGGCAGGGGGCAGGGATACGCAGTATTTT. Its translation: CASSQEGWAGGRDTQYF.

V usage is TRBV15 and J usage is TRBJ2-2; D might be TRBD2 (7 bases). CDR3 length equals 18 residues. The V gene's germline CDR1 is LNHNV and CDR2 YYDKDF (reference sequence). V was clipped by 5 bases and J by 2 bases, with 21 bases between them. DNA of the CDR3: TGTGCCACCAGCTCGAATTTGGGGGGGCGACTTAACACCGGGGAGCTGTTTTTT. The encoded protein is CATSSNLGGRLNTGELFF.

This clonotype was counted ten times or more. V gene TRBV5-1 combines with J gene TRBJ1-1, with D perhaps TRBD1 (5 bases). Germline CDR1 SGHRS, CDR2 YFSETQ. The CDR3 is 15 amino acids. The ends were cut back, 4 bases at V and 1 base at J, with 14 bases in the middle. The CDR3 DNA reads TGCGCCAGCAGCAAAACCGGGGCGACGAACACTGAAGCTTTCTTT. Protein product: CASSKTGATNTEAFF.

This clonotype appeared many times. The chain is built from TRBV7-2 and TRBJ1-3, with TRBD1 as a possible D gene (6 bases). V was clipped by 1 base and J by 1 base, with 11 bases between them. The CDR3 is 16 residues long. In germline, CDR1 is SGHTA, CDR2 FQGNSA. The CDR3 reads CASSLGQVASGNTIYF. CDR3 in DNA: TGTGCCAGCAGCTTAGGACAGGTTGCGTCTGGAAACACCATATATTTT.

This clonotype showed up many times. The chain couples TRBV11-2 to TRBJ1-6; unclear D gene. The CDR3 extends over 15 amino acids. Germline V gives CDR1 SGHAT, CDR2 FQNNGV. The ends were cut back, 1 base at V and 7 bases at J, with 11 bases in the middle. CDR3 region: CASSLVGRLNSPLHF. The CDR3 region has the DNA TGTGCCAGCAGCTTAGTGGGCAGATTAAATTCACCCCTCCACTTT.

This clonotype was seen many times. V is TRBV7-9 and J is TRBJ1-2; 7 bases are shared with TRBD1. The germline CDR1 and CDR2 sequences are SEHNR and FQNEAQ (reference sequence). The trim removed 2 bases at V and 7 bases at J, leaving 7 bases unmatched. CDR3 length: 14 amino acids. The CDR3 DNA follows: TGTGCCAGCAGCTTACCCGACAGGGAAGGTGGCTACACCTTC. Translating gives CASSLPDREGGYTF.

This clonotype appeared a few times. The V call is TRBV7-9, the J call TRBJ1-1; D remains ambiguous. Between the trimmed V and J ends, which lost 0 bases and 1 base, there was a span of 12 bases. The CDR3 is made up of 16 amino acids. CDR1 and CDR2 from the germline V gene are SEHNR and FQNEAQ (reference sequence). CDR3 coding DNA: TGTGCCAGCAGCTTAGCGTGGCAGACACAGAACACTGAAGCTTTCTTT. Translation gives CASSLAWQTQNTEAFF.

This clonotype was recorded a few times. V and J are TRBV29-1 and TRBJ2-3, with D possibly matching TRBD2 (5 bases). The V end lost 7 bases, the J end lost 3 bases, and 11 bases lay between the germline ends. The CDR3 consists of 12 residues. Germline V gene lookup returns CDR1 SQVTM and CDR2 ANQGSEA. CDR3 DNA: TGCAGCGCCCTACCGGGGACAGATACGCAGTATTTT. This sequence encodes CSALPGTDTQYF.

In its sample, this clonotype was seen a few times. The chain links TRBV7-8 to TRBJ1-2, with TRBD1 matching over 8 bases. Trimming removed 4 bases from V and 4 bases from J; junction bases left unmatched: 11. Germline values: CDR1 SGHVS, CDR2 FQNEAQ. The CDR3 is made up of 16 amino acids. The DNA for the CDR3 is TGTGCCAGCAGCTCGCCGTTAGGACAGGGTGCCTATGGCTACACCTTC. Protein product: CASSSPLGQGAYGYTF.

This clonotype was detected a few times. This chain joins TRBV5-4 and TRBJ1-3, with no clear D. The V end was cut by 0 bases, the J end by 4 bases, with 8 bases between. CDR1 is SGHNT and CDR2 is YYREEE in the germline V gene (reference sequence). This CDR3 is 14 amino acids long. The CDR3 protein is CASSLARRGNTIYF. The CDR3 DNA reads as TGTGCCAGCAGCTTGGCTCGCAGGGGAAACACCATATATTTT.

There are a few counts of this clonotype. The rearrangement links TRBV28 to TRBJ1-5; D not resolved. Germline CDR1 MDHEN, CDR2 SYDVKM. The ends were cut back, 6 bases at V and 5 bases at J, with 8 bases in the middle. The CDR3 is 12 amino acids. CDR3 nucleotides: TGTGCCAGCAGCACTAGTCATCAGCCCCAGCATTTT. Protein sequence: CASSTSHQPQHF. The full variable domain, rest sourced from reference TRBV28 and TRBJ1-5, is DVKVTQSSRYLVKRTGEKVFLECVQDMDHENMFWYRQDPGLGLRLIYFSYDVKMKEKGDIPEGYSVSREKKERFSLILESASTNQTSMYLCASSTSHQPQHFGDGTRLSIL.

This clonotype was picked up many times. The DNA of the CDR3 is TGCAGCGTTGAGATGACAGGGCACCAAGAGACCCAGTACTTC. Its protein is CSVEMTGHQETQYF. The chain uses TRBV29-1 and TRBJ2-5; 7 bases align to TRBD1. CDR3 length: 14 residues. Germline lookup yields CDR1 SQVTM and CDR2 ANQGSEA. The V gene end was trimmed by 3 bases and the J gene end by 0 bases; junction bases not matched to a gene: 4.

This clonotype was counted only a few times. The rearrangement joins TRBV6-2 or TRBV6-3 to TRBJ1-2, with 8 bases identical to TRBD1. This CDR3 spans 13 amino acids. Germline CDR1 is MNHEY and CDR2 is SVGEGT. The V and J ends lost 6 bases and 6 bases, in that order; junction bases with no gene match: 6. The CDR3 nucleotides are TGTGCCAGCAGCGACAGGACAGGGAATGGCTACACCTTC. Encoded protein: CASSDRTGNGYTF.

This clonotype was counted many times. J is TRBJ1-1 and V is TRBV5-1, with a possible D match to TRBD1 (6 bases). V shed 4 bases and J shed 4 bases, with 14 bases lying between them. There are 14 residues in the CDR3. CDR1 is SGHRS and CDR2 is YFSETQ in the germline V gene. CDR3 sequence (DNA): TGCGCCAGCAGCCCCGTATCAGGGGCCACTGAAGCTTTCTTT. Translated: CASSPVSGATEAFF.

This clonotype has only a few counts. The chain recombines TRBV28 with TRBJ2-3, with TRBD2 matching over 9 bases. From germline, CDR1 is MDHEN and CDR2 SYDVKM. With V trimmed by 2 bases and J by 5 bases, 5 bases remained unmatched. This CDR3 contains 15 residues. The CDR3 protein is CASSLGRGGQDTQYF. The DNA for the CDR3 is TGTGCCAGCAGTTTAGGGCGGGGGGGCCAAGATACGCAGTATTTT.

This clonotype was seen only a few times. J is TRBJ2-2 and V is TRBV11-1; D is unclear. CDR1 and CDR2 (germline): SGHAT, FQDESV (reference sequence). Between the trimmed V and J ends, which lost 2 bases and 6 bases, there was a span of 16 bases. CDR3 length: 16 residues. In nucleotides, the CDR3 is TGTGCCAGCAGCTTACTTTCATCTGGTGGGTCCGGGGAGCTGTTTTTT. This translates into CASSLLSSGGSGELFF.

The chain carries TRBV2 and TRBJ1-1; D gene unclear. This CDR3 is 11 amino acids long. Germline assignment: CDR1 SNHLY and CDR2 FYNNEI. V was trimmed by 1 base and J by 8 bases, leaving 5 bases between them. DNA of the CDR3: TGTGCCAGCAGTGAAGAGGGAGAAGCTTTCTTT. Translated, it gives CASSEEGEAFF.